These 2 T cell receptor beta chains originate from one sample sequenced in a study of T cell responses to AZD1222 COVID-19 vaccine. Only in-frame clones appear in the TCRdb table, and some are missing; sequencing was by immunoSEQ multiplex PCR. Found here are around 65,000 clones, 75% to 90% of them singletons; the top ten hold around 27%. This material consisted of peripheral blood, taken 28 days after the second AZD1222 dose. The receptors were gathered from an adult who received the AZD1222 COVID-19 vaccine.

This rearrangement joins TRBV19 to TRBJ2-1; TRBD2 agrees at 13 bases. CDR1 LNHDA and CDR2 SQIVND come from the germline V gene (reference sequence). V was clipped by 0 bases and J by 15 bases; unmatched bases: 8. The CDR3 is 15 amino acids. CDR3 bases: TGTGCCAGTAGTATAGACGGGACTAGCGGGATTTTCGCGTTCTTC. Its protein is CASSIDGTSGIFAFF.

The chain links TRBV3-1 (or the pseudogene TRBV3-2) to TRBJ1-2; D is ambiguous. V lost 2 bases, J lost 4 bases, and 11 bases lay in between. The length of the CDR3 is 14 residues. Germline V gives CDR1 LGHDT, CDR2 YNNKEL (reference sequence). CDR3: CASSQTGGFYGYTF. DNA for the CDR3: TGTGCCAGCAGCCAAACGGGCGGTTTCTATGGCTACACCTTC.